The 4 T cell receptor beta chains below all came from one sample that was sequenced in a study of blood T cell repertoires in COVID-19. Generated by immunoSEQ multiplex PCR, the TCRdb table keeps only in-frame clones and is missing some. Of about 320,000 clones listed, around 90% are singletons. Sequences were obtained from PBMCs or T cells enriched from blood (not recorded which). These receptors were taken from a man in his sixties who had recovered from COVID-19.

The chain uses TRBV5-1 and TRBJ2-3, with 14 bases aligning to TRBD2. This CDR3 is built from 16 residues. Trimming took 5 bases from V and 1 from J; bases not matched to a gene: 3. CDR1 is SGHRS and CDR2 is YFSETQ in the germline V gene. The CDR3 DNA sequence: TGCGCCAGCAGGGGACTAGCGGGAGTGGGCACAGATACGCAGTATTTT. Its protein is CASRGLAGVGTDTQYF.

The V call is TRBV5-1, the J call TRBJ2-1; 10 nucleotides line up with TRBD2. Looked up from germline, CDR1 is SGHRS and CDR2 is YFSETQ. V lost 4 bases and J lost 6; bases outside the gene matches: 4. The CDR3 is made up of 14 amino acids. This CDR3 is CASSPLAGRNEQFF. DNA of the CDR3: TGCGCCAGCAGCCCACTAGCGGGACGCAATGAGCAGTTCTTC.

The chain combines TRBV7-9 with TRBJ1-6; 10 bases agree with TRBD1. This CDR3 comprises 16 residues. Losses at the gene ends were 1 base for V and 9 bases for J; bases not matched to a gene: 6. Germline-derived CDR1 and CDR2 are SEHNR and FQNEAQ (reference sequence). The DNA of the CDR3 is TGTGCCAGCAGCTTAGAGGGACAGGGGTTTGGTTCACCCCTCCACTTT. Its translation is CASSLEGQGFGSPLHF.

This clone was counted between two and nine times. The rearrangement links TRBV28 to TRBJ1-4, with 7 bases that match TRBD1. Germline CDR1 MDHEN, CDR2 SYDVKM. Trimming removed 10 bases from V and 8 bases from J; junction bases left unmatched: 13. The CDR3 totals 14 residues. The CDR3 DNA reads TGTGCCACCAGGTTGACAGGGTTGGGCGAAAAACTGTTTTTT. It yields the protein CATRLTGLGEKLFF.